This T cell receptor (beta chain) was sequenced in a study of T cell repertoires in cytomegalovirus infection. For the study at large: Indications of both CMV infection and matching HLA type were provided by public TCR beta signatures.

This clonotype has more than one count but fewer than ten. The antigen is unknown. TCRdb used MiXCR to reprocess the reads, holding one entry per CDR3 protein. Of some 160,000 distinct CDR3 sequences listed, 15% to 20% are singletons. Trimming took 5 bases from V and 4 from J, leaving 11 bases between them. Per the germline V gene, CDR1 is SEHNR and CDR2 is FQNEAQ (reference sequence). CDR3 length: 14 amino acids. Notes on the study in general: In two of eight donors, the top clonotype was HLA-C-restricted CMV-specific.

This chain links TRBV7-9 with TRBJ2-2; D is undetermined. The specimen sequenced was CD8+ T cells from PBMCs. The receptor's source is a human donor in good health (CMV status not recorded). Some clones in this sample may be carry-over from other donors' samples. CDR3 in amino acids: CASSPHVGTGELFF. CDR3 nucleotide sequence: TGTGCCAGCAGCCCCCACGTGGGCACCGGGGAGCTGTTTTTT.